This TCR beta chain derives from a study of blood T cell repertoires in COVID-19. Looking at the study overall: Acute and convalescent COVID-19 samples came from the United States, Italy and Spain. PBMCs, B-cell-depleted T cells, or T cells were the source of the cDNA or gDNA that made up the material.

Per the study methods: It was from reference gene primer amplification that nucleated cell counts were estimated. The protocol was immunoSEQ multiplex PCR, while the TCRdb copy is restricted to in-frame clones and leaves out a portion. The DNA gave D and trimming, while V, J and clone size come from that table. The sample consists of some 66,000 clones, roughly nine tenths of them appearing once. In germline, CDR1 is MNHEY, CDR2 SVGEGT. The ends lost 0 bases at V and 1 base at J; junction bases unmatched: 6. This CDR3 comprises 19 residues. Sample: peripheral blood. The chain carries TRBV6-2 or TRBV6-3 and TRBJ2-2, with TRBD2 identical over 12 bases. This sequence originates from a human donor in a cohort sampled during active COVID-19. DNA for the CDR3: TGTGCCAGCAGTTACTCAATGGCTAGCGGGAGGGTGAACACCGGGGAGCTGTTTTTT. Residues: CASSYSMASGRVNTGELFF.